This T cell receptor beta chain was observed in a study of blood T cell repertoires in COVID-19. Study details: PBMCs, B-cell-depleted T cells, or T cells were the source of the cDNA or gDNA that made up the material.

Original processing methods: Amplified reference gene primers provided the basis for estimating nucleated cell counts. Here immunoSEQ multiplex PCR was the method, and the copy in TCRdb shows in-frame clones only, minus some. V and J calls and clone size come straight from that table; D and trimming were deduced from the DNA. This table has some 210,000 clones, around 90% appearing once. The CDR3 covers 15 residues. CDR1 and CDR2 from the germline V gene are SGHAT and FQNNGV. Between the trimmed V and J ends, which lost 1 base and 2 bases, there was a span of 9 bases. Sequencing used peripheral blood. The V call is TRBV11-2, the J call TRBJ1-5; D possibly corresponds to TRBD1 (5 bases). The source of this sequence is a man aged 60 to 75 who had recovered from COVID-19. The CDR3 bases are TGTGCCAGCAGCTTAGCTCTAGGGGGCAATCAGCCCCAGCATTTT. Protein sequence: CASSLALGGNQPQHF.